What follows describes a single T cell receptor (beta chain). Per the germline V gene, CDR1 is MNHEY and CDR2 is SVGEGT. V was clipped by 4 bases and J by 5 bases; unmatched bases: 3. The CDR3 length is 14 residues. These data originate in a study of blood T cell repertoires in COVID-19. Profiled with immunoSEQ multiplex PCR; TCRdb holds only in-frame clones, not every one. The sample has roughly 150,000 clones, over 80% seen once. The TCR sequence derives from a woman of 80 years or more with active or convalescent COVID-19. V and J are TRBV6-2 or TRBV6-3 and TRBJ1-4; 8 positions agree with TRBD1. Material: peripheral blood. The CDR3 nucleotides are TGTGCCAGCAGTTTCCAGGGGGCGAATGAAAAACTGTTTTTT. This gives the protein CASSFQGANEKLFF.